The 25 T cell receptor beta chains below all came from one sample that was sequenced in a study of T cell responses to AZD1222 COVID-19 vaccine. The table came from immunoSEQ multiplex PCR; TCRdb's copy has only in-frame clones and leaves some out. The sample shows 160,000 or so clones, roughly 86% of them seen only once. The sequencing here drew on peripheral blood, taken on day 0 of AZD1222 vaccination. The receptors come from an adult in good health.

The chain carries TRBV27 and TRBJ2-1; no firm D call. Trimming took off 3 bases at V and 7 bases at J, with 13 bases between the two ends. The CDR3 covers 14 residues. In germline, CDR1 is MNHEY, CDR2 SMNVEV (reference sequence). Written as DNA, the CDR3 is TGTGCCAGCAGTTTCACCGGTGTGGGTAATGAGCAGTTCTTC. Translated, it gives CASSFTGVGNEQFF.

The J gene is TRBJ1-5, the V gene TRBV18, with a possible D match to TRBD1 (5 bases). Looked up from germline, CDR1 is KGHSH and CDR2 is LQKENI. The CDR3 is 16 amino acids. The V gene lost 2 bases and the J gene lost 6 bases, with 17 bases spanning the gap. CDR3 bases: TGTGCCAGCTCACCAGGAGGGACCTTTGAGGGTCAGCCCCAGCATTTT. Its translation is CASSPGGTFEGQPQHF.

The rearrangement uses TRBV7-8 and TRBJ2-1; 9 bases align to TRBD1. The V gene end was trimmed by 4 bases and the J gene end by 6 bases; junction bases not matched to a gene: 1. This CDR3 contains 13 residues. Germline values: CDR1 SGHVS, CDR2 FQNEAQ. The CDR3 protein is CASSWGQGNEQFF. The CDR3 bases are TGTGCCAGCAGCTGGGGACAGGGCAATGAGCAGTTCTTC.

The chain uses TRBV9 and TRBJ1-2; 7 bases line up with TRBD1. V dropped 4 bases and J dropped 3; count of bases not matched to a gene: 12. The CDR3 runs to 16 residues. CDR1 is SGDLS, CDR2 YYNGEE, per germline. The CDR3 DNA reads TGTGCCAGCAGCCCTCAACAGGGGCCGCACTACTATGGCTACACCTTC. Protein: CASSPQQGPHYYGYTF.

V gene TRBV25-1 combines with J gene TRBJ1-2; 10 bases match TRBD1. Unmatched junction bases numbered 15, after V lost 6 bases and J lost 8 bases. The CDR3 consists of 16 residues. The germline V gene has CDR1 MGHDK and CDR2 SYGVNS. DNA for the CDR3: TGTGCCAGCAGAGCCGGGACAGGGGCCAAACAAAGGGGCTACACCTTC. Protein product: CASRAGTGAKQRGYTF.

This clone was recorded once. This sequence joins TRBV5-1 and TRBJ2-2; 7 bases align to TRBD1. Germline values: CDR1 SGHRS, CDR2 YFSETQ. This CDR3 spans 15 amino acids. Unmatched junction bases numbered 4, after V lost 5 bases and J lost 0 bases. The CDR3 region is CASRETGANTGELFF. The CDR3 nucleotides read TGCGCCAGCAGGGAAACAGGGGCGAACACCGGGGAGCTGTTTTTT. The whole variable domain, filled in from reference TRBV5-1 and TRBJ2-2, reads KAGVTQTPRYLIKTRGQQVTLSCSPISGHRSVSWYQQTPGQGLQFLFEYFSETQRNKGNFPGRFSGRQFSNSRSEMNVSTLELGDSALYLCASRETGANTGELFFGEGSRLTVL.

A single count supports this clone. This chain links TRBV5-4 with TRBJ1-2; weak D call: TRBD1 (5 bases). CDR3 size: 14 residues. The V and J ends lost 2 bases and 4 bases respectively, with 12 bases between them. CDR1 is SGHNT, CDR2 YYREEE, per germline (reference sequence). CDR3 in DNA: TGTGCCAGCAGCTTACAGGAGGATTTCTATGGCTACACCTTC. Amino acid sequence: CASSLQEDFYGYTF.

The chain joins TRBV11-2 to TRBJ1-3, with a tentative D call TRBD1 (5 bases). Germline loops: CDR1 SGHAT, CDR2 FQNNGV. Trimming cost V 2 bases and J 0 bases, with 17 bases left between them. The CDR3 runs 18 residues. CDR3 DNA sequence: TGTGCCAGCAGCTTAATTGGGTCAGGGATCCTCTCTGGAAACACCATATATTTT. Encoded protein: CASSLIGSGILSGNTIYF.

Only one count was recorded for this clone. This chain connects TRBV6-2 or TRBV6-3 to TRBJ2-3, with unresolved D. The CDR3 covers 15 residues. In germline, CDR1 is MNHEY, CDR2 SVGEGT. Trimming cost V 2 bases and J 4 bases, with 13 bases left between them. CDR3 residues: CASSYALTRPDTQYF. The CDR3 DNA sequence: TGTGCCAGCAGTTACGCTTTGACGCGTCCAGATACGCAGTATTTT.

The V gene is TRBV5-8, the J gene TRBJ1-5; D is uncertain. The CDR3 loop spans 15 amino acids. Germline CDR1 SGHTS, CDR2 YDEGEE. V was clipped by 7 bases and J by 7 bases, with 21 bases between them. CDR3 loop: CASPFPGSLGQPQHF. As DNA, the CDR3 is TGTGCCAGCCCCTTCCCGGGAAGCTTAGGGCAGCCCCAGCATTTT.

The rearrangement links TRBV4-1 to TRBJ1-1; unclear D gene. The CDR3 has 14 residues. CDR1 MGHRA and CDR2 YSYEKL come from the germline V gene. V gave up 0 bases and J gave up 12 bases, with 17 bases separating them. The DNA for the CDR3 is TGCGCCAGCAGCCAAGATCCGCAGGCCATCGGGACTTTCTTT. Translation: CASSQDPQAIGTFF.

The chain links TRBV11-2 to TRBJ2-7, with D perhaps TRBD1 or TRBD2 (5 bases each). V lost 4 bases and J 2 bases, leaving 18 bases between the germline ends. Germline V gene sequence: CDR1 SGHAT, CDR2 FQNNGV. The CDR3 runs 16 residues. CDR3 sequence (DNA): TGTGCCAGCAGCTCCTTAAAGAGGGACGGTCCCTACGAGCAGTACTTC. Translated, it gives CASSSLKRDGPYEQYF.

The V gene is TRBV27, the J gene TRBJ2-5; the D is unclear. The CDR3 loop spans 14 amino acids. The V end lost 8 bases, the J end lost 3 bases, and 16 bases lay between the germline ends. Germline V gene data show CDR1 as MNHEY and CDR2 as SMNVEV (reference sequence). CDR3 DNA: TGTGCCAGCGCTCGCAGCAGCCCAAAAGAGACCCAGTACTTC. Amino acid sequence: CASARSSPKETQYF.

The chain has TRBV9 and TRBJ1-3, with 10 positions matching TRBD1. V lost 4 bases and J lost 3; bases outside the gene matches: 10. Looked up from germline, CDR1 is SGDLS and CDR2 is YYNGEE. The CDR3 sequence is 17 residues long. CDR3 sequence: CASSTWRQGAGGNTIYF. As DNA, the CDR3 is TGTGCCAGCAGCACCTGGAGACAGGGGGCCGGTGGAAACACCATATATTTT.

The chain employs TRBV20-1 and TRBJ2-5, with unresolved D. Trimming took off 5 bases at V and 3 bases at J, with 4 bases between the two ends. Looked up from germline, CDR1 is DFQATT and CDR2 is SNEGSKA (reference sequence). The CDR3 contains 10 residues. CDR3 amino acids: CSAVEETQYF. The CDR3 region has the DNA TGCAGTGCTGTTGAAGAGACCCAGTACTTC.

The gene calls are TRBV12-3 or TRBV12-4 and TRBJ2-5, with a weak D call TRBD1 (5 bases). This CDR3 comprises 13 residues. V gave up 2 bases and J gave up 4 bases, with 8 bases separating them. DNA of the CDR3: TGTGCCAGCAGTTTATCAGGGTTAGAGACCCAGTACTTC. It specifies CASSLSGLETQYF.

The chain joins TRBV6-5 to TRBJ2-7, with D hard to call. Germline CDR1 MNHEY, CDR2 SVGAGI. The CDR3 runs to 13 residues. V lost 6 bases and J 11 bases, leaving 20 bases between the germline ends. Written as DNA, the CDR3 is TGTGCCAGCAGCACACCCTACGGCGGTTTAAAGTACTTC. This translates into CASSTPYGGLKYF.

The rearrangement links TRBV29-1 to TRBJ1-1; tentatively, D is TRBD1 (5 bases). Germline values: CDR1 SQVTM, CDR2 ANQGSEA. With 6 bases removed from V and 5 bases from J, the gap between germline ends came to 13 bases. This CDR3 is 12 amino acids long. The CDR3 bases are TGCAGCGTCCGCGGGCGACAGACTGAAGCTTTCTTT. Amino acid sequence: CSVRGRQTEAFF. Full variable domain (outside the CDR3, taken from reference TRBV29-1 and TRBJ1-1): SAVISQKPSRDICQRGTSLTIQCQVDSQVTMMFWYRQQPGQSLTLIATANQGSEATYESGFVIDKFPISRPNLTFSTLTVSNMSPEDSSIYLCSVRGRQTEAFFGQGTRLTVV.

This clone was seen more than once but under ten times. V and J are TRBV9 and TRBJ2-4; weak D call: TRBD2 (6 bases). There are 14 residues in the CDR3. V was shortened by 4 bases and J by 4 bases, with 12 bases between the two germline ends. Per germline, CDR1 SGDLS and CDR2 YYNGEE. CDR3 coding DNA: TGTGCCAGCAGCCCCCAGGGAGGAAAAAACATTCAGTACTTC. Translation: CASSPQGGKNIQYF.

The chain recombines TRBV9 with TRBJ2-1; D is ambiguous. Germline lookup yields CDR1 SGDLS and CDR2 YYNGEE. The CDR3 length is 14 residues. Trimming left V 2 bases short and J 8 bases short, with 14 bases between. The CDR3 DNA follows: TGTGCCAGCAGCGTGACCTTGGTCCGCGATGAGCAGTTCTTC. The encoded protein is CASSVTLVRDEQFF. Based on the CDR3 plus reference TRBV9 and TRBJ2-1, the full variable domain is DSGVTQTPKHLITATGQRVTLRCSPRSGDLSVYWYQQSLDQGLQFLIQYYNGEERAKGNILERFSAQQFPDLHSELNLSSLELGDSALYFCASSVTLVRDEQFFGPGTRLTVL.

About this clone: The junction does not match germline at one end; this may be a read error. V is TRBV7-2 and J is TRBJ1-2; possibly TRBD1 for D (6 bases). CDR1 is SGHTA, CDR2 FQGNSA, per germline. The CDR3 contains 15 residues. The CDR3: CASSKTRRGNNGYTF. The CDR3 DNA sequence: TGTGCCAGCAGCAAAACCCGCAGGGGTAACAATGGCTACACCTTC.

This chain uses TRBV18 with TRBJ1-3; D remains ambiguous. The CDR3 runs to 15 residues. Trimming pared 6 bases from V and 1 base from J, leaving 13 bases between. Germline CDR1 and CDR2: KGHSH and LQKENI. CDR3 loop: CASSPRRESGNTIYF. The CDR3, as DNA: TGTGCCAGCTCCCCCCGGCGGGAGTCTGGAAACACCATATATTTT. The complete variable domain, with remaining parts taken from reference TRBV18 and TRBJ1-3, reads NAGVMQNPRHLVRRRGQEARLRCSPMKGHSHVYWYRQLPEEGLKFMVYLQKENIIDESGMPKERFSAEFPKEGPSILRIQQVVRGDSAAYFCASSPRRESGNTIYFGEGSWLTVV.

This chain uses TRBV29-1 with TRBJ2-2; D may be TRBD1 or TRBD2 (5 bases each). The ends were cut back, 1 base at V and 5 bases at J, with 11 bases in the middle. This CDR3 has 14 amino acids. Per germline, CDR1 SQVTM and CDR2 ANQGSEA. DNA for the CDR3: TGCAGCGTTGAAGTGGGGGTACGGACCGGGGAGCTGTTTTTT. Its protein product is CSVEVGVRTGELFF.

Comment on this clone: The sample holds other DNA sequences that translate to the same CDR3. The V gene is TRBV4-1, the J gene TRBJ2-7; D is unresolved. The CDR3 has 12 amino acids. V was cut by 6 bases and J by 2 bases, with 8 bases left in between. Germline V lookup: CDR1 MGHRA, CDR2 YSYEKL. CDR3 sequence (DNA): TGCGCCAGCAGTCCAGGAGCCTACGAGCAGTACTTC. Amino acid sequence: CASSPGAYEQYF.

This chain links TRBV10-3 with TRBJ1-1, with 7 bases that match TRBD1. V shed 6 bases and J 5 bases; nucleotides not matched to a gene: 6. In germline, CDR1 is ENHRY, CDR2 SYGVKD. The CDR3 consists of 13 residues. The CDR3 DNA reads as TGTGCCATCAGGAGTCAGGGGGTTACTGAAGCTTTCTTT. This sequence encodes CAIRSQGVTEAFF.